The following is a T cell receptor (beta chain) sequence with its context. Its recognized antigen is unknown. Base qualities are not recorded, but no much larger clone differs from it by a single base. The data belong to a study of control samples from healthy donors and cancer patients (dated by TCRdb to the early 2020s). Library method: the immunoSEQ multiplex PCR assay. TCRdb obtained this table from immuneACCESS and retained in-frame rearrangements with V and J assigned. These tables miss some clones; where compared with another copy, unresolved V genes account for less than half of the shortfall, and the remainder is unexplained. In this sample the table shows over 150,000 clones, approximately 96% of which occur a single time. The leading ten clones occupy under 1.2% of the sample. The CDR1 and CDR2 encoded by the germline V gene are KGHSH and LQKENI. Relative to germline, V is missing 1 base and J is missing 1 base, with 2 bases of the junction outside any gene match. The CDR3 runs 15 residues from the cysteine to the phenylalanine. The sequence is cut down to CDR3 DNA, 45 bases in frame from base 1.

This chain is built from TRBV18 and TRBJ2-7; 9 nucleotides in the junction match TRBD1. The specimen sequenced was blood. The source is a woman aged 25 to 39 in good health. Here is the DNA: TGTGCCAGCTCACCACGGGGACAGGGATCCTACGAGCAGTACTTC. This translates into CASSPRGQGSYEQYF.